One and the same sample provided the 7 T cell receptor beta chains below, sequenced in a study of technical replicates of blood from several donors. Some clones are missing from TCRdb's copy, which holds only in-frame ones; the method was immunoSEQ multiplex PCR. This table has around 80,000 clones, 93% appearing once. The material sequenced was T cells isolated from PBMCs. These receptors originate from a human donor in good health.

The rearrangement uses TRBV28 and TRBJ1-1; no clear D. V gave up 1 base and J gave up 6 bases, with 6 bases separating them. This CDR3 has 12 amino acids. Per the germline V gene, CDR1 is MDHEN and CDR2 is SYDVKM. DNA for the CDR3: TGTGCCAGCAGTTTATCAAACTCTGAAGCTTTCTTT. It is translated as CASSLSNSEAFF.

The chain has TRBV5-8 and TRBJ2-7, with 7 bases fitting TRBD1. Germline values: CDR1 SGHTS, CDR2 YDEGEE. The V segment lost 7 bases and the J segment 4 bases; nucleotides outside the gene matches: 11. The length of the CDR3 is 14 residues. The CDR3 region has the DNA TGTGCCAGCCACTTAGGGGACAGCTCATACGAGCAGTACTTC. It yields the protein CASHLGDSSYEQYF.

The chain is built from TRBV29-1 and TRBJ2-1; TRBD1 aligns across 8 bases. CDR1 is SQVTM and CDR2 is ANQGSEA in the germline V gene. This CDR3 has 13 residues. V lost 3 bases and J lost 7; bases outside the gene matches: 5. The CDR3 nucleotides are TGCAGCGTTGACACAGGGGGGCATAATGAGCAGTTCTTC. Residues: CSVDTGGHNEQFF.

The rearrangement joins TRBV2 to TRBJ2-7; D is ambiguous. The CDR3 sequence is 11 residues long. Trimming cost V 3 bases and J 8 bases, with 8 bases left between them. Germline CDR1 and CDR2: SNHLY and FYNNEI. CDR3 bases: TGTGCCAGCAGTGATAGTCCGCAGCAGTACTTC. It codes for CASSDSPQQYF.

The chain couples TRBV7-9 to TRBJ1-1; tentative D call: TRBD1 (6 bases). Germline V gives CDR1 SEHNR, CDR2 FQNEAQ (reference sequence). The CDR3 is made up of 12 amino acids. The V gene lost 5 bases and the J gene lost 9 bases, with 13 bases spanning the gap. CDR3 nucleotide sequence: TGTGCCAGCAGCCCGACAGGTTTTAAAGCTTTCTTT. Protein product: CASSPTGFKAFF.

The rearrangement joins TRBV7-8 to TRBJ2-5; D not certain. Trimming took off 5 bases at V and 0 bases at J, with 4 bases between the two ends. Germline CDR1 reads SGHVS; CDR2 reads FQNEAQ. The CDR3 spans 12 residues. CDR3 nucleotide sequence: TGTGCCAGCAGCGTCAACCAAGAGACCCAGTACTTC. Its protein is CASSVNQETQYF. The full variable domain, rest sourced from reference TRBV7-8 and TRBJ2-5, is GAGVSQSPRYKVAKRGQDVALRCDPISGHVSLFWYQQALGQGPEFLTYFQNEAQLDKSGLPSDRFFAERPEGSVSTLKIQRTQQEDSAVYLCASSVNQETQYFGPGTRLLVL.

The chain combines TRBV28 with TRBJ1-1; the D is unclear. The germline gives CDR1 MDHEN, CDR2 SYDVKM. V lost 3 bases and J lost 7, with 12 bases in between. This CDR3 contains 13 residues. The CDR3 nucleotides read TGTGCCAGCAGTTTTCTTGAGGCTGATGAAGCTTTCTTT. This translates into CASSFLEADEAFF.